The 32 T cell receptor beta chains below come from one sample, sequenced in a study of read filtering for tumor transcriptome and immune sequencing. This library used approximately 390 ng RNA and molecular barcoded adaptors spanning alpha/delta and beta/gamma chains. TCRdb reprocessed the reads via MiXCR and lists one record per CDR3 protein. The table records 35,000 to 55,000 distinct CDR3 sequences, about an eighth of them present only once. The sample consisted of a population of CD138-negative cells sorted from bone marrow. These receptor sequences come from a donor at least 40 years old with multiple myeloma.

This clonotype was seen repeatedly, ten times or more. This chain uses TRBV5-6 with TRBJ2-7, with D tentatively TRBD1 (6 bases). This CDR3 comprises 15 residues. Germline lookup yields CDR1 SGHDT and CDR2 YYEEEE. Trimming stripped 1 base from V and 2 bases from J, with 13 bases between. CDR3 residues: CASSLFGGQAYEQYF. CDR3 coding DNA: TGTGCCAGCAGCTTGTTTGGGGGACAAGCCTACGAGCAGTACTTC.

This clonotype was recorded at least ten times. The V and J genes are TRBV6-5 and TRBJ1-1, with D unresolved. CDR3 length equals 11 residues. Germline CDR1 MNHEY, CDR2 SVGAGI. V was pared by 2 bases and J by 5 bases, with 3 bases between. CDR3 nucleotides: TGTGCCAGCAGTTACGAGACTGAAGCTTTCTTT. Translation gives CASSYETEAFF.

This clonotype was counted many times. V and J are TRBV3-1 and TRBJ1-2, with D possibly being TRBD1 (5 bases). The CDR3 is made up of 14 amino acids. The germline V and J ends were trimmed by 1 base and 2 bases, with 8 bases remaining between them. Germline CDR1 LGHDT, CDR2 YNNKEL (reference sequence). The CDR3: CASSQGQTNYGYTF. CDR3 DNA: TGTGCCAGCAGCCAAGGACAGACAAACTATGGCTACACCTTC.

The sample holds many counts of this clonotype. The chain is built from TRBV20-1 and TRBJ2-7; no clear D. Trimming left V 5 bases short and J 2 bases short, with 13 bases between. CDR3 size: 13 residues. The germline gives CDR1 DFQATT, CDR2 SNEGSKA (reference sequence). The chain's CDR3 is CSALRDCAYEQYF. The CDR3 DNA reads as TGCAGTGCTCTCCGCGACTGCGCCTACGAGCAGTACTTC.

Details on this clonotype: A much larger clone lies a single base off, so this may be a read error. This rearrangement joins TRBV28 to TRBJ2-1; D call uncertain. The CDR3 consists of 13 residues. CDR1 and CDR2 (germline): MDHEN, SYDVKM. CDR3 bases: TGTACCAGCAGTTTAAGCCTGGACGATGAGCAGTTCTTC. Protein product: CTSSLSLDDEQFF.

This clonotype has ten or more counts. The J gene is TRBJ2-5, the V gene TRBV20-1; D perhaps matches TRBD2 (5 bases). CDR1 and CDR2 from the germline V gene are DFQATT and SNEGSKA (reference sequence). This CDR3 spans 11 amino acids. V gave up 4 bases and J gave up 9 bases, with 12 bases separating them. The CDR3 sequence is CSANLERAQYF. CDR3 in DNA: TGCAGTGCTAATTTGGAGAGGGCCCAGTACTTC.

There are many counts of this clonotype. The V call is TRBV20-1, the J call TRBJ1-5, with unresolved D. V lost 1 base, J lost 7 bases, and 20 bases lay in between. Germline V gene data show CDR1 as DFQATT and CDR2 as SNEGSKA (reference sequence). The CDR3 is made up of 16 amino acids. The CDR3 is CSARANRQGPLQPQHF. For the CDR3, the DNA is TGCAGTGCTAGAGCCAACCGACAAGGGCCTTTGCAGCCCCAGCATTTT.

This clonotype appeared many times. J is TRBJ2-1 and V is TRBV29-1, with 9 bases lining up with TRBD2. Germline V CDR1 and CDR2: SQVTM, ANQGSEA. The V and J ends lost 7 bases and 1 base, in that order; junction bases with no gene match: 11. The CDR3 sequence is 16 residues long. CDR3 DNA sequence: TGCAGCGCTCAGTCCTTTAGCGGGAGTTCCTACAATGAGCAGTTCTTC. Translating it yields CSAQSFSGSSYNEQFF.

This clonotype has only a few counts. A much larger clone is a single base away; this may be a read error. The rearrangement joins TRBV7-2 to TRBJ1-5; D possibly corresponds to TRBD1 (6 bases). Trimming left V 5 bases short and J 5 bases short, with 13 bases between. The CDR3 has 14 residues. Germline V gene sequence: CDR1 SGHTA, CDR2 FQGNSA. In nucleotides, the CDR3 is TGTGCCAGCAGCCCCCGCAGGGGTGATCAGCCCCAGCATTTT. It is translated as CASSPRRGDQPQHF.

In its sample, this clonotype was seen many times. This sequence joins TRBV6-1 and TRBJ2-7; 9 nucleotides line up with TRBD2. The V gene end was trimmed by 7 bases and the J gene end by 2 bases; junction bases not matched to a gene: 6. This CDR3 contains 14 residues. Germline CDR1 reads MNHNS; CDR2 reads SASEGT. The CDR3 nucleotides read TGTGCCAGCATCGGGACTAGCTTAGCCTACGAGCAGTACTTC. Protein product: CASIGTSLAYEQYF.

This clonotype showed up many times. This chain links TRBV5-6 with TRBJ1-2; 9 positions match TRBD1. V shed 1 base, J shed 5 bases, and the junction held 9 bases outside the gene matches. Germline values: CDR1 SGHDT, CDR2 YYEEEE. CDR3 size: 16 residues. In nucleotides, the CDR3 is TGTGCCAGCAGCTTGAAGGGAACAGGGGGCCTATATGGCTACACCTTC. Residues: CASSLKGTGGLYGYTF.

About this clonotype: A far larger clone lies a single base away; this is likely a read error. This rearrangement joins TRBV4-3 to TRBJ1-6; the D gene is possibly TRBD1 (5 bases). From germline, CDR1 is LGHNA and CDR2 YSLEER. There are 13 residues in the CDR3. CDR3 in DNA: TGCGCCAGCAGCCAAGATCTGGGGCAGCCTTATCGCTTT. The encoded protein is CASSQDLGQPYRF.

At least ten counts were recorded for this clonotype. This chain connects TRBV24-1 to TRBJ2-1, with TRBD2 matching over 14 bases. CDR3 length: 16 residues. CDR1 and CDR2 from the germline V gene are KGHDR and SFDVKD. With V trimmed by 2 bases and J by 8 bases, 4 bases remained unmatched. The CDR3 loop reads CATSDWTSGRTDEQFF. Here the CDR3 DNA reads TGTGCCACCAGTGATTGGACTAGCGGGAGGACAGATGAGCAGTTCTTC.

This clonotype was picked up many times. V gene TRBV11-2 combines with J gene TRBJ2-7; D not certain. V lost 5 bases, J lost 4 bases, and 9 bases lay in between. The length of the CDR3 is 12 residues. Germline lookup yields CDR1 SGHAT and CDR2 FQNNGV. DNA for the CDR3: TGTGCCAGCAGCCCCTCTTGGTACGAGCAGTACTTC. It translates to CASSPSWYEQYF.

DNA for the CDR3: TGTGCCAGCAGCCAAGCGGCCCGGGGGCCTGAAGCTTTCTTT. Protein: CASSQAARGPEAFF. The V gene is TRBV3-1, the J gene TRBJ1-1, with D maybe TRBD1 (6 bases). Germline values: CDR1 LGHDT, CDR2 YNNKEL (reference sequence). Between the trimmed V and J ends, which lost 1 base and 6 bases, there was a span of 12 bases. The CDR3 extends over 14 amino acids.

This CDR3 reads CASGRIVGDTQYF. The CDR3 DNA reads as TGTGCCAGCGGCCGAATCGTAGGAGATACGCAGTATTTT. The chain recombines TRBV7-2 with TRBJ2-3; D is uncertain. The CDR3 length is 13 residues. Per the germline V gene, CDR1 is SGHTA and CDR2 is FQGNSA. V was cut by 8 bases and J by 5 bases, with 14 bases left in between.

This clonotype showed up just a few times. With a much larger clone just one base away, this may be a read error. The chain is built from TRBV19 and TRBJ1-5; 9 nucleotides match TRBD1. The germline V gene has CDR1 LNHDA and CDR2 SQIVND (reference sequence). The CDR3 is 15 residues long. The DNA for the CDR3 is TGTGCCAGTAGAGTCGACAGGGGGGAAAATCAGCCCCGGCATTTT. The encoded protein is CASRVDRGENQPRHF.

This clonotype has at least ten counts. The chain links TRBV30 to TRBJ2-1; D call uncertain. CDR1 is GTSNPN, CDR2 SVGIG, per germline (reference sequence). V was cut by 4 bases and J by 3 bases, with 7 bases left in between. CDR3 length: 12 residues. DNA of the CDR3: TGTGCCTGGAAACCCGGCTACAATGAGCAGTTCTTC. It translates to CAWKPGYNEQFF.

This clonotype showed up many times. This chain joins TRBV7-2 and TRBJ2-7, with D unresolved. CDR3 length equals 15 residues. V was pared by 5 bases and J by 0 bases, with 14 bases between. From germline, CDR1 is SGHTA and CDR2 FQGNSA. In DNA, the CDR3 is TGTGCCAGCAGCAAGGACGGACCGAGCTCCTACGAGCAGTACTTC. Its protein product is CASSKDGPSSYEQYF.

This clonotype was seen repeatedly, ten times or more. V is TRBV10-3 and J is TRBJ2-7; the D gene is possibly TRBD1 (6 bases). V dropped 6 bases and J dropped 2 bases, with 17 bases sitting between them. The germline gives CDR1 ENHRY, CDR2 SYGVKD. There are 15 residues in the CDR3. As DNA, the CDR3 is TGTGCCATCAGGGCCGGGACAAATCCAACCTACGAGCAGTACTTC. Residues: CAIRAGTNPTYEQYF.

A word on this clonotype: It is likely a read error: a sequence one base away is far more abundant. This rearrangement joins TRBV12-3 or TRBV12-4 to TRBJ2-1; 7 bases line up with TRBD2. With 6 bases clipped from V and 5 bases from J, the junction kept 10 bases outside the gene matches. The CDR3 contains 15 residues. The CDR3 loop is CASSLRTGGHNEQFF. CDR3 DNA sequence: TGTGCCAGCAGCTTGAGGACGGGAGGTCACAATGAGCAGTTCTTC.

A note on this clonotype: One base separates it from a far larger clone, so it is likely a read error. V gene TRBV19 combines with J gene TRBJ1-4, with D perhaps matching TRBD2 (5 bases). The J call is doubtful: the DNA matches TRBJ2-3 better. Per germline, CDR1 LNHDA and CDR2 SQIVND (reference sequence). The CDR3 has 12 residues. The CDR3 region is CAGSIDQRSQYF. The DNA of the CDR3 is TGTGCCGGTAGTATAGATCAGCGGTCGCAGTATTTT.

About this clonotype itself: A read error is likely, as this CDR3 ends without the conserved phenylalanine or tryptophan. This chain's CDR3 is CASSNPANEQFS. CDR3 nucleotide sequence: TGCGCCAGCAGCAATCCGGCCAACGAGCAGTTCTCC. V usage is TRBV23-1 and J usage is TRBJ2-1; no clear D gene. TRBV23-1 is designated an ORF whose function remains uncertain. V dropped 6 bases and J dropped 10 bases, with 13 bases sitting between them. The CDR3 sequence is 12 residues long.

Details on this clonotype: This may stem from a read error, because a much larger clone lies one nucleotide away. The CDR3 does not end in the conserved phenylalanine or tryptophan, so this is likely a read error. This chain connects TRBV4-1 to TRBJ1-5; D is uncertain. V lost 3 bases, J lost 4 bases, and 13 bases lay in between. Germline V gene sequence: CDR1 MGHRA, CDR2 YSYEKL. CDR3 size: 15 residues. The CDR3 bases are TGCGCCAGCAGCCATCAGATGGAACGAAATCAGCCCCAGCATCTT. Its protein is CASSHQMERNQPQHL.

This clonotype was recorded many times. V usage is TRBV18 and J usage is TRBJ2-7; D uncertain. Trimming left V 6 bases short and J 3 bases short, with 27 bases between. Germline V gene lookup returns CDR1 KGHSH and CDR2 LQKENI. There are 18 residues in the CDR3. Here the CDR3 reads CASSPTSSPDISSYEQYF. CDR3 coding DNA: TGTGCCAGCTCCCCCACCAGTTCACCAGACATCAGCAGCTACGAGCAGTACTTC. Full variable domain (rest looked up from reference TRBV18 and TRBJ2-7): NAGVMQNPRHLVRRRGQEARLRCSPMKGHSHVYWYRQLPEEGLKFMVYLQKENIIDESGMPKERFSAEFPKEGPSILRIQQVVRGDSAAYFCASSPTSSPDISSYEQYFGPGTRLTVT.

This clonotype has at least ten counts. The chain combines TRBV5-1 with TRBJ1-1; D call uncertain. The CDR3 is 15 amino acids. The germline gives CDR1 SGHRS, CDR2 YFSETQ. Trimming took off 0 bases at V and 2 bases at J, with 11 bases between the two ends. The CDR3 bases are TGCGCCAGCAGCTTGGCCTCGGGGTTAAACACTGAAGCTTTCTTT. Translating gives CASSLASGLNTEAFF.

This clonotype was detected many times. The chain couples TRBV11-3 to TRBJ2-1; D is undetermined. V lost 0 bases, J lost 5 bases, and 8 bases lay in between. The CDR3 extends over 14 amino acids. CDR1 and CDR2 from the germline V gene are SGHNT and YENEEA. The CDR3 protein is CASSLDRFDNEQFF. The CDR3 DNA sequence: TGTGCCAGCAGCTTAGATCGGTTCGACAATGAGCAGTTCTTC.

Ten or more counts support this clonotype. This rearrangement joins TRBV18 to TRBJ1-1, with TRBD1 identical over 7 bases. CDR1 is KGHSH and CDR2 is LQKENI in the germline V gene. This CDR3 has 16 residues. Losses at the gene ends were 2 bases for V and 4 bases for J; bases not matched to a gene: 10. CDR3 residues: CASSPDQGQPPTEAFF. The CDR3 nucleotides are TGTGCCAGCTCACCAGATCAGGGACAGCCCCCCACTGAAGCTTTCTTT. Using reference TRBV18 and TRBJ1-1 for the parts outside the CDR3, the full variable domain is NAGVMQNPRHLVRRRGQEARLRCSPMKGHSHVYWYRQLPEEGLKFMVYLQKENIIDESGMPKERFSAEFPKEGPSILRIQQVVRGDSAAYFCASSPDQGQPPTEAFFGQGTRLTVV.

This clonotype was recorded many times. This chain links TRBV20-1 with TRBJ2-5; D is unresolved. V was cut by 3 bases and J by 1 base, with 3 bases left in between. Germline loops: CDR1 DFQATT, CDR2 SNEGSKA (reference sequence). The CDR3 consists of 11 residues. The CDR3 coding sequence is TGCAGTGCTAGGTTCCAAGAGACCCAGTACTTC. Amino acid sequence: CSARFQETQYF.

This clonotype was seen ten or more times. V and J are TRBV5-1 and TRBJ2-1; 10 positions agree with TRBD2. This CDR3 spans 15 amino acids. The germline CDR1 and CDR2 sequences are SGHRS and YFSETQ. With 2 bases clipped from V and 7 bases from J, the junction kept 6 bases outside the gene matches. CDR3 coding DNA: TGCGCCAGCAGCTTTACGCTAGCGGGAGTAAATGAGCAGTTCTTC. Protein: CASSFTLAGVNEQFF.

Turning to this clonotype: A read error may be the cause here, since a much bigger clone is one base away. This CDR3 is CAAKKRGRDTEAFF. DNA of the CDR3: TGTGCCGCAAAGAAAAGGGGCAGGGACACTGAAGCTTTCTTT. This chain links TRBV2 with TRBJ1-1, with D perhaps matching TRBD1 (5 bases). In germline, CDR1 is SNHLY, CDR2 FYNNEI. Trimming removed 11 bases from V and 3 bases from J, with 19 bases in between. The CDR3 loop spans 14 amino acids.

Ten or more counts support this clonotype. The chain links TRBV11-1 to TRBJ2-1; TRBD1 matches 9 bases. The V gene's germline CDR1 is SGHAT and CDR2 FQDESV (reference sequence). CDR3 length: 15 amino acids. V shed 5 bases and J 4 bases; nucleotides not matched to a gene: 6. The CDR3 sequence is CASSLGQGIYNEQFF. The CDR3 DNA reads TGTGCCAGCAGCCTAGGACAGGGGATTTACAATGAGCAGTTCTTC.